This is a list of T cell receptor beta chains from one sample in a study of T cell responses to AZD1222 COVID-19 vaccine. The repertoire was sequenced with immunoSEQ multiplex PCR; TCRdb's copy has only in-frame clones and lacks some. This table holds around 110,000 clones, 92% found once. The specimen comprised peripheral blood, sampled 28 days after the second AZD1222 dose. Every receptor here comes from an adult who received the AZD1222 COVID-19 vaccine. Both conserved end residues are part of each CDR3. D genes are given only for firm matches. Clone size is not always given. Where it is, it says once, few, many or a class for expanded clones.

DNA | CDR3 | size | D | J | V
TGTGCCAGCCAGCCGATAGGGGTTAACGAGCAGTACTTC | CASQPIGVNEQYF | . | . | TRBJ2-7 | TRBV2
TGTGCCAGCGTCACGAGCGGGGGCAGTTTAACCCAGTACTTC | CASVTSGGSLTQYF | few | TRBD2 | TRBJ2-5 | TRBV3-1/TRBV3-2
TGTGCCAGCAGTGAAGCGTTCGCAGGGGGCATAGATAATTCACCCCTCCACTTT | CASSEAFAGGIDNSPLHF | once | TRBD1 | TRBJ1-6 | TRBV2
TGCAGCGTTGTATTAGCGGGAGGCTCTGAGAATGAGCAGTTCTTC | CSVVLAGGSENEQFF | . | TRBD2 | TRBJ2-1 | TRBV29-1
TGTGCCAGCAGCTTGGGACTAGCAGTAAACACCGGGGAGCTGTTTTTT | CASSLGLAVNTGELFF | . | TRBD2 | TRBJ2-2 | TRBV5-4
TGTGCCAGCGGGGCAGAGACCTACGAGCAGTACTTC | CASGAETYEQYF | . | . | TRBJ2-7 | TRBV28
TGTGCCAGCAGGATATCAGGGGGCAGGCAGCCCCAGCATTTT | CASRISGGRQPQHF | . | TRBD1 | TRBJ1-5 | TRBV6-5
TGTGCCAGCGGCTTAGGCAGGGACAATCAGCCCCAGCATTTT | CASGLGRDNQPQHF | . | . | TRBJ1-5 | TRBV6-6
TGTGCCATCAGTGGCGAGCAGGGCCTCGAGCAGTACTTC | CAISGEQGLEQYF | once | . | TRBJ2-7 | TRBV10-3
TGTGCCAGCAGCTTAAATCCAGGGGCAGAGACCCAGTACTTC | CASSLNPGAETQYF | . | . | TRBJ2-5 | TRBV11-3
TGTGCCAGCATCAAACGGGCCATATTCACAGATACGCAGTATTTT | CASIKRAIFTDTQYF | . | . | TRBJ2-3 | TRBV28
TGTGCCTGGAGCTTGAGGGGCGCCTATGGCTACACCTTC | CAWSLRGAYGYTF | . | . | TRBJ1-2 | TRBV30
TGTGCCAGCAGTGAAGCAGGGTTGGATCAGCCCCAGCATTTT | CASSEAGLDQPQHF | . | . | TRBJ1-5 | TRBV2
TGTGCCAGCAGGACGACAGGGGGGAGCAATCAGCCCCAGCATTTT | CASRTTGGSNQPQHF | . | TRBD1 | TRBJ1-5 | TRBV6-5
TGTGCCAGCAGCTTGTACCAGGGAAAGGTGGGCTACACCTTC | CASSLYQGKVGYTF | . | . | TRBJ1-2 | TRBV5-8
TGTGCCAGCTCACCAAGGACTAGCGGGAGAATCTCCGAGCAGTACTTC | CASSPRTSGRISEQYF | . | TRBD2 | TRBJ2-7 | TRBV18
TGCGCCAGCAGCCAATCGACAGGGAACCCTGGAAACACCATATATTTT | CASSQSTGNPGNTIYF | once | TRBD1 | TRBJ1-3 | TRBV4-1
TGTGCCAGCAGTTTAAGTAGCGGGAACTCCTACAATGAGCAGTTCTTC | CASSLSSGNSYNEQFF | . | TRBD2 | TRBJ2-1 | TRBV27
TGTGCCAGCATGAGCCCGAGGGGGGCCAAAAACATTCAGTACTTC | CASMSPRGAKNIQYF | . | . | TRBJ2-4 | TRBV6-6
TGTGCCAGCAGCCGGACACAGGGAGGGGATCAGCCCCAGCATTTT | CASSRTQGGDQPQHF | medium-sized | . | TRBJ1-5 | TRBV7-9
TGTGCCATCAGTGAGGGCCGGGGCCCCTCCAAGCAGTACTTC | CAISEGRGPSKQYF | . | . | TRBJ2-7 | TRBV10-3
TGTGCCATCAGTGAGTCTCAAGGGGCGCAGGGCTACAATGAGCAGTTCTTC | CAISESQGAQGYNEQFF | . | . | TRBJ2-1 | TRBV10-3
TGTGCCAGTAGTAATAGACAGGCGGCGAATGAAAAACTGTTTTTT | CASSNRQAANEKLFF | . | . | TRBJ1-4 | TRBV19
TGTGCCAGCAGCGTAATGGGACAGGACAATCAGCCCCAGCATTTT | CASSVMGQDNQPQHF | . | TRBD1 | TRBJ1-5 | TRBV7-8
TGTGCCAGCAGCGCGCTCCAAGGGACTGAAGCTTTCTTT | CASSALQGTEAFF | . | . | TRBJ1-1 | TRBV7-9
TGTGCCAGCAGCTCACGGACTAGCGGGAGGGAGGGCGAGCAGTACTTC | CASSSRTSGREGEQYF | once | TRBD2 | TRBJ2-7 | TRBV13
TGTGCCAGCAGTGAATTCGTCTCCACTGAAGCTTTCTTT | CASSEFVSTEAFF | . | . | TRBJ1-1 | TRBV6-1
TGTGCCAGCAGCCAGGGATTGGGCACTGAAGCTTTCTTT | CASSQGLGTEAFF | . | . | TRBJ1-1 | TRBV14
TGTGCCTGGGAGGTCCCAAGCGGGAGACGTCCCGGGGAGCTGTTTTTT | CAWEVPSGRRPGELFF | . | TRBD2 | TRBJ2-2 | TRBV30
TGTGCCAGTAGTATAGTGGACCGCAGGGATAGCAATCAGCCCCAGCATTTT | CASSIVDRRDSNQPQHF | . | . | TRBJ1-5 | TRBV19
TGTGCCAGCAGCGTAGAAGGGGCGGCGGGCGAGCAGTACTTC | CASSVEGAAGEQYF | . | . | TRBJ2-7 | TRBV9
TGTGCCAGTGGAAGCGGGAAGAGCACAGATACGCAGTATTTT | CASGSGKSTDTQYF | . | TRBD2 | TRBJ2-3 | TRBV5-4
TGCGCCAGCAGCCAAGTCGGGACAGGGCACGAGACCCAGTACTTC | CASSQVGTGHETQYF | . | TRBD1 | TRBJ2-5 | TRBV4-1
TGCGCCAGCAACGACTTTCAGGGGACTGAAGCTTTCTTT | CASNDFQGTEAFF | . | . | TRBJ1-1 | TRBV27
TGTGCCAGTAGTAACAGACCGGGACTAGCGGGTTACGAGCAGTACTTC | CASSNRPGLAGYEQYF | . | TRBD2 | TRBJ2-7 | TRBV19
TGTGCCAGCAGCTTTGGACAGGCAGGAAACACCATATATTTT | CASSFGQAGNTIYF | . | TRBD1 | TRBJ1-3 | TRBV7-9
TGTGCCTGGAGTCCCGGGACTAGCGGTACCGGGGATACGCAGTATTTT | CAWSPGTSGTGDTQYF | . | TRBD2 | TRBJ2-3 | TRBV30
TGTGCCAGCAGCCAAGTGACCGGGATCCCCGGTAACGGCTACACCTTC | CASSQVTGIPGNGYTF | . | . | TRBJ1-2 | TRBV4-2
TGTGCCAGCAGCCAGCTTGGCGGGAACACCGGGGAGCTGTTTTTT | CASSQLGGNTGELFF | . | . | TRBJ2-2 | TRBV28
TGTGCCAGCAGTTCAACGGAGATCTCTGGGGCCAACGTCCTGACTTTC | CASSSTEISGANVLTF | . | . | TRBJ2-6 | TRBV28